This TCR beta chain was sequenced during a study of identical twins. General observations from the study: The models systematically underestimated how much out-of-frame TCR alpha was shared in monozygotic twins. When twins shared out-of-frame alpha sequences, those sequences had excess low generation probability. In drawing conclusions, the study used cross-sectional statistical analysis and did not follow the same donors.

A word on this clonotype: Its cognate antigen is unknown.

cDNA carried unique molecular identifiers, and a universal primer site was added by template switching. TCRdb re-called the 5' RACE reads with MiXCR, one entry per CDR3 protein. The sample includes approximately 620,000 distinct CDR3 sequences, over 8.5% seen only once; the top ten take approximately 0.96%. The same specimen was also included in a second study, on yellow fever vaccine responses in identical twins.

The receptor was isolated from a woman in her late teens or twenties in good health. The material sequenced was PBMCs.

CDR3 in DNA: TGTGCCAGCAGTCCCCGACGTAGCTCCTACGAGCAGTACTTC. Translation: CASSPRRSSYEQYF. The chain is built from TRBV6-1 and TRBJ2-7; D unclear. This CDR3 is built from 14 residues. The germline V and J ends were trimmed by 5 bases and 0 bases, with 11 bases remaining between them. CDR1 and CDR2 (germline): MNHNS, SASEGT.